This T cell receptor beta chain stems from a study of T cell repertoires in ileal Crohn's disease. Study as a whole: Surgery for a complication: stricturing in roughly 60%, penetrating in about 39%.

For this clone: Its antigen is as yet unknown.

V gave up 0 bases and J gave up 12 bases, with 12 bases separating them. This CDR3 comprises 12 residues. Germline V gene sequence: CDR1 GTSNPN, CDR2 SVGIG (reference sequence). Study-level results: Mucosal expansions were suggested to be mainly CD8 T cells. Active smokers at surgery had more clonal expansions than non-smokers.

Each sample's TCRB immunosequencing used around 500 nanograms of biopsy DNA. Assay: immunoSEQ multiplex PCR; the TCRdb copy retains only in-frame clones and omits some. The sample carries about 9,600 clones, less than 85% recorded once. The sequenced material came from ileal tissue. The gene calls are TRBV30 and TRBJ2-1; D is possibly TRBD1 (6 bases). The clonotype was recovered from an adult with Crohn's disease. The CDR3 region has the DNA TGTGCCTGGAGTGTATCCGGGACACCGCAGTTCTTC. This translates into CAWSVSGTPQFF. The variable domain in full, completed from reference TRBV30 and TRBJ2-1, reads SQTIHQWPATLVQPVGSPLSLECTVEGTSNPNLYWYRQAAGRGLQLLFYSVGIGQISSEVPQNLSASRPQDRQFILSSKKLLLSDSGFYLCAWSVSGTPQFFGPGTRLTVL.